What follows are 32 T cell receptor beta chains derived from one specimen sequenced in a study of graft-versus-host responses after intestinal transplantation. The method was immunoSEQ multiplex PCR; TCRdb's version includes in-frame clones alone and lacks a portion of them. The sample carries about 88,000 clones, 75% to 95% recorded once. These receptors lack a known antigen. This material consisted of unstimulated CD4+ T cells sorted from spleen or lymph node cells, taken before transplant. The receptors here all came from a human donor who was the organ donor for an intestinal transplant.

The CDR3 sequence is CAISESSEKLFF. As DNA, the CDR3 is TGTGCCATCAGTGAGTCCAGTGAAAAACTGTTTTTT. V and J are TRBV10-3 and TRBJ1-4; D gene unclear. The germline V gene encodes CDR1 ENHRY and CDR2 SYGVKD. Trimming cost V 0 bases and J 7 bases, with 3 bases left between them. The CDR3 runs to 12 residues.

The genes are TRBV30 and TRBJ2-1; weak D call: TRBD2 (6 bases). Germline assignment: CDR1 GTSNPN and CDR2 SVGIG (reference sequence). The germline V and J ends were trimmed by 3 bases and 8 bases, with 8 bases remaining between them. This CDR3 contains 11 residues. The CDR3 DNA reads as TGTGCCTGGAGGACTAGATATGAGCAGTTCTTC. Amino acids: CAWRTRYEQFF. The full variable domain, with the rest looked up from reference TRBV30 and TRBJ2-1, is SQTIHQWPATLVQPVGSPLSLECTVEGTSNPNLYWYRQAAGRGLQLLFYSVGIGQISSEVPQNLSASRPQDRQFILSSKKLLLSDSGFYLCAWRTRYEQFFGPGTRLTVL.

V usage is TRBV11-2 and J usage is TRBJ2-2, with D perhaps matching TRBD2 (5 bases). The CDR3 extends over 15 amino acids. The V end was cut by 1 base, the J end by 6 bases, with 12 bases between. Germline-derived CDR1 and CDR2 are SGHAT and FQNNGV. The CDR3 DNA sequence: TGTGCCAGCAGCTTAGTACGGGGAAGCTCCGGGGAGCTGTTTTTT. Residues: CASSLVRGSSGELFF.

This chain uses TRBV10-3 with TRBJ2-7, with D uncertain. The CDR3 loop spans 11 amino acids. The V end lost 6 bases, the J end lost 4 bases, and 7 bases lay between the germline ends. The germline V gene has CDR1 ENHRY and CDR2 SYGVKD. CDR3 coding DNA: TGTGCCATCAGGAATGAGTACGAGCAGTACTTC. Translating gives CAIRNEYEQYF.

V usage is TRBV9 and J usage is TRBJ2-1, with TRBD2 identical over 8 bases. Trimming took 0 bases from V and 7 from J; bases not matched to a gene: 9. Germline V lookup: CDR1 SGDLS, CDR2 YYNGEE. The CDR3 length is 16 residues. This CDR3 reads CASSVAAERGRNEQFF. CDR3 in DNA: TGTGCCAGCAGCGTAGCCGCAGAGCGGGGGCGTAATGAGCAGTTCTTC.

DNA for the CDR3: TGTGCCACCAGCAGAGAGGTGGGGAGTGAAAAACTGTTTTTT. Encoded protein: CATSREVGSEKLFF. The chain is built from TRBV15 and TRBJ1-4; D is undetermined. V was pared by 0 bases and J by 7 bases, with 9 bases between. Germline values: CDR1 LNHNV, CDR2 YYDKDF (reference sequence). The CDR3 is made up of 14 amino acids. The entire variable domain, with the rest obtained from reference TRBV15 and TRBJ1-4, is as follows: DAMVIQNPRYQVTQFGKPVTLSCSQTLNHNVMYWYQQKSSQAPKLLFHYYDKDFNNEADTPDNFQSRRPNTSFCFLDIRSPGLGDTAMYLCATSREVGSEKLFFGSGTQLSVL.

The V call is TRBV18, the J call TRBJ2-2; TRBD1 might be the D (6 bases). This CDR3 spans 16 amino acids. The V gene lost 0 bases and the J gene lost 1 base, with 9 bases spanning the gap. Germline CDR1 and CDR2: KGHSH and LQKENI. CDR3 protein: CASSPPSTGNTGELFF. CDR3 DNA sequence: TGTGCCAGCTCACCACCTTCGACAGGGAACACCGGGGAGCTGTTTTTT.

The chain couples TRBV18 to TRBJ1-2, with a weak D call TRBD1 (6 bases). Trimming took off 3 bases at V and 6 bases at J, with 11 bases between the two ends. Per the germline V gene, CDR1 is KGHSH and CDR2 is LQKENI. The CDR3 is made up of 13 amino acids. CDR3 loop: CASSPHREDGYTF. Written as DNA, the CDR3 is TGTGCCAGCTCACCCCACAGGGAAGATGGCTACACCTTC.

The V gene is TRBV5-1, the J gene TRBJ2-1; 11 bases line up with TRBD2. Germline CDR1 reads SGHRS; CDR2 reads YFSETQ. The ends lost 4 bases at V and 4 bases at J; junction bases unmatched: 4. The CDR3 length is 15 residues. CDR3 residues: CASSVTSGVYNEQFF. Here the CDR3 DNA reads TGCGCCAGCAGCGTGACTAGCGGGGTATACAATGAGCAGTTCTTC.

The CDR3 spells CASSWTTTYNEQFF. The CDR3 DNA sequence: TGTGCCAGCAGCTGGACTACAACCTACAATGAGCAGTTCTTC. The chain has TRBV7-9 and TRBJ2-1, with D maybe TRBD2 (6 bases). The germline V gene has CDR1 SEHNR and CDR2 FQNEAQ (reference sequence). Between the trimmed V and J ends, which lost 4 bases and 2 bases, there was a span of 9 bases. The CDR3 sequence is 14 residues long.

This clone turned up a few times. The chain couples TRBV6-5 to TRBJ1-1; D may be TRBD1 (6 bases). V lost 2 bases to trimming and J lost 5 bases, with 15 bases between them. The CDR3 runs 15 residues. Germline assignment: CDR1 MNHEY and CDR2 SVGAGI. The CDR3 here is CASSYGGHRETEAFF. CDR3 nucleotides: TGTGCCAGCAGTTACGGGGGACATCGGGAAACTGAAGCTTTCTTT.

The chain couples TRBV10-2 to TRBJ2-5, with 10 bases matching TRBD2. Germline CDR1 WSHSY, CDR2 SAAADI. CDR3 length: 15 residues. CDR3 protein: CATTSGGADKETQYF. The CDR3 bases are TGCGCAACTACGAGCGGGGGGGCCGATAAAGAGACCCAGTACTTC.

The rearrangement uses TRBV9 and TRBJ2-7; perhaps TRBD2 as D (6 bases). Trimming removed 0 bases from V and 0 bases from J, with 10 bases in between. This CDR3 contains 15 residues. Germline V CDR1 and CDR2: SGDLS, YYNGEE. In DNA, the CDR3 is TGTGCCAGCAGCGTAGAGGTCGGGAGCTCCTACGAGCAGTACTTC. It translates to CASSVEVGSSYEQYF.

The rearrangement joins TRBV4-1 to TRBJ2-1; D perhaps matches TRBD1 (5 bases). V was shortened by 1 base and J by 4 bases, with 20 bases between the two germline ends. The CDR3 spans 18 residues. The germline gives CDR1 MGHRA, CDR2 YSYEKL. The CDR3 DNA sequence: TGCGCCAGCAGCCAAGGTTTCGCAGGGCCCACTTTATACAATGAGCAGTTCTTC. Translating gives CASSQGFAGPTLYNEQFF.

The V and J genes are TRBV5-3 and TRBJ1-4; D might be TRBD1 (6 bases). TRBV5-3 is an ORF for which the function is uncertain. The CDR3 extends over 16 amino acids. The V end was cut by 3 bases, the J end by 1 base, with 13 bases between. The CDR3 spells CARSCTGSRTNEKLFF. The CDR3 DNA sequence: TGTGCCAGAAGCTGCACAGGGTCTAGAACTAATGAAAAACTGTTTTTT.

CDR3 nucleotides: TGCAGTGCTACAGCTAACTATGGCTACACCTTC. Translated: CSATANYGYTF. The chain joins TRBV20-1 to TRBJ1-2; no definite D call. V lost 4 bases to trimming and J lost 0 bases, with 3 bases between them. Germline CDR1 and CDR2: DFQATT and SNEGSKA (reference sequence). The CDR3 spans 11 residues.

The rearrangement uses TRBV6-6 and TRBJ1-1, with 10 positions matching TRBD1. CDR3 length equals 16 residues. With V trimmed by 8 bases and J by 8 bases, 17 bases remained unmatched. The germline V gene has CDR1 MNHNY and CDR2 SVGAGI (reference sequence). In nucleotides, the CDR3 is TGTGCCAGCGTCCCCGGGACAGGGGTTTTATGGGGGGAAGCTTTCTTT. It is translated as CASVPGTGVLWGEAFF.

J is TRBJ2-3 and V is TRBV5-1; TRBD2 matches at 10 bases. Germline CDR1 SGHRS, CDR2 YFSETQ. This CDR3 contains 16 residues. V shed 0 bases and J 1 base; nucleotides not matched to a gene: 2. CDR3 residues: CASSLAGTSGTDTQYF. CDR3 coding DNA: TGCGCCAGCAGCTTGGCCGGGACTAGCGGCACAGATACGCAGTATTTT.

The rearrangement links TRBV7-9 to TRBJ2-3, with D maybe TRBD2 (5 bases). Trimming cost V 5 bases and J 2 bases, with 14 bases left between them. Germline values: CDR1 SEHNR, CDR2 FQNEAQ (reference sequence). The CDR3 is 15 amino acids. This CDR3 is CASSLYRTFTDTQYF. CDR3 sequence (DNA): TGTGCCAGCAGCCTCTACCGGACTTTCACAGATACGCAGTATTTT.

The V gene is TRBV7-3, the J gene TRBJ2-3; D may be TRBD2 (6 bases). Trimming removed 5 bases at V and 4 bases at J, with 16 bases between. CDR1 and CDR2 (germline): SGHTA, FQGTGA. The CDR3 runs to 15 residues. CDR3 residues: CASSLLGGTSDTQYF. The CDR3 nucleotides are TGTGCCAGCAGCCTATTGGGTGGGACTTCAGATACGCAGTATTTT.

The chain employs TRBV6-5 and TRBJ1-2; 7 positions agree with TRBD1. The CDR3 has 14 amino acids. The V gene end was trimmed by 5 bases and the J gene end by 5 bases; junction bases not matched to a gene: 8. CDR1 is MNHEY, CDR2 SVGAGI, per germline. The CDR3 reads CASSASGQSYGYTF. CDR3 DNA sequence: TGTGCCAGCAGTGCGTCGGGACAGTCGTATGGCTACACCTTC.

The chain combines TRBV6-1 with TRBJ2-7; D is perhaps TRBD1 (5 bases). The germline CDR1 and CDR2 sequences are MNHNS and SASEGT. There are 15 residues in the CDR3. The germline V and J ends were trimmed by 2 bases and 3 bases, with 14 bases remaining between them. The CDR3 loop reads CASSERPGQSYEQYF. For the CDR3, the DNA is TGTGCCAGCAGTGAAAGGCCAGGGCAGAGCTACGAGCAGTACTTC.

The rearrangement links TRBV28 to TRBJ2-5, with 12 nucleotides matching TRBD2. Germline-derived CDR1 and CDR2 are MDHEN and SYDVKM. Germline trimming cut 2 bases from V and 5 bases from J; bases unmatched to any gene: 12. This CDR3 spans 18 amino acids. CDR3 sequence: CASSLPPRASGRGETQYF. The CDR3 DNA follows: TGTGCCAGCAGTTTACCCCCTCGGGCTAGCGGGAGGGGGGAGACCCAGTACTTC.

The V and J genes are TRBV18 and TRBJ2-5; D is unresolved. Germline loops: CDR1 KGHSH, CDR2 LQKENI. V was clipped by 1 base and J by 4 bases, with 4 bases between them. The CDR3 consists of 12 residues. CDR3 sequence: CASSPLLETQYF. Here the CDR3 DNA reads TGTGCCAGCTCACCACTACTAGAGACCCAGTACTTC. The entire variable domain, with the rest obtained from reference TRBV18 and TRBJ2-5, is as follows: NAGVMQNPRHLVRRRGQEARLRCSPMKGHSHVYWYRQLPEEGLKFMVYLQKENIIDESGMPKERFSAEFPKEGPSILRIQQVVRGDSAAYFCASSPLLETQYFGPGTRLLVL.

The chain couples TRBV28 to TRBJ2-3, with 13 bases identical to TRBD2. The CDR3 length is 17 residues. Germline assignment: CDR1 MDHEN and CDR2 SYDVKM. J was trimmed by 2 bases and V by 0 bases; bases with no gene match: 2. The CDR3: CASSLWTSGRNTDTQYF. In DNA, the CDR3 is TGTGCCAGCAGTTTATGGACTAGCGGGAGGAACACAGATACGCAGTATTTT.

The chain links TRBV30 to TRBJ1-2, with 9 bases that match TRBD1. The V gene's germline CDR1 is GTSNPN and CDR2 SVGIG (reference sequence). V lost 1 base to trimming and J lost 8 bases; unmatched junction nucleotides: 17. CDR3 size: 17 residues. The CDR3 region has the DNA TGTGCCTGGAGTGCTTCAATCGGGACAGGGAAGGGACGAGGCTACACCTTC. This sequence encodes CAWSASIGTGKGRGYTF. The entire variable domain, with the rest obtained from reference TRBV30 and TRBJ1-2, is as follows: SQTIHQWPATLVQPVGSPLSLECTVEGTSNPNLYWYRQAAGRGLQLLFYSVGIGQISSEVPQNLSASRPQDRQFILSSKKLLLSDSGFYLCAWSASIGTGKGRGYTFGSGTRLTVV.

This chain joins TRBV6-6 and TRBJ2-1; D perhaps matches TRBD2 (6 bases). In germline, CDR1 is MNHNY, CDR2 SVGAGI (reference sequence). Trimming pared 0 bases from V and 7 bases from J, leaving 7 bases between. The CDR3 length is 13 residues. The CDR3 DNA reads TGTGCCAGCAGTTACTCGCGGGAAAATGAGCAGTTCTTC. It codes for CASSYSRENEQFF.

This clone has just one count. The chain is built from TRBV6-6 and TRBJ2-5, with TRBD1 matching 7 bases. The last part of the DNA fits TRBJ2-7 better; the J call may be wrong. Looked up from germline, CDR1 is MNHNY and CDR2 is SVGAGI (reference sequence). The CDR3 spans 13 residues. The DNA for the CDR3 is TGTGCCAGCAGTTATCGAACAGGGGACGAGCAGTACTTC. Its translation is CASSYRTGDEQYF.

The chain couples TRBV5-8 to TRBJ2-6, with D tentatively TRBD1 (5 bases). The CDR3 is made up of 15 amino acids. In germline, CDR1 is SGHTS, CDR2 YDEGEE. Trimming cost V 1 base and J 2 bases, with 7 bases left between them. CDR3 loop: CASSLIRAGANVLTF. CDR3 coding DNA: TGTGCCAGCAGCTTGATCAGGGCTGGGGCCAACGTCCTGACTTTC.

This chain uses TRBV7-3 with TRBJ1-1; D gene unclear. Per germline, CDR1 SGHTA and CDR2 FQGTGA. V shed 5 bases and J shed 8 bases, with 15 bases lying between them. The CDR3 runs 13 residues. The CDR3 reads CASSLTHRNEAFF. The CDR3 bases are TGTGCCAGCAGCCTCACCCACAGAAACGAAGCTTTCTTT.

The CDR3 DNA reads as TGTGCCAGTAGTATTTGGGCAACCTATGGCTACACCTTC. Residues: CASSIWATYGYTF. V gene TRBV19 combines with J gene TRBJ1-2; D uncertain. Germline lookup yields CDR1 LNHDA and CDR2 SQIVND (reference sequence). Trimming took off 3 bases at V and 4 bases at J, with 9 bases between the two ends. The CDR3 runs 13 residues.

The V gene is TRBV10-2, the J gene TRBJ2-5; TRBD1 matches at 8 bases. Germline loops: CDR1 WSHSY, CDR2 SAAADI. The CDR3 is made up of 15 amino acids. V was clipped by 3 bases and J by 5 bases; unmatched bases: 8. The CDR3 region has the DNA TGCGCCAGCAGTGACTTTGCAGGGGGCATGGAGACCCAGTACTTC. This sequence encodes CASSDFAGGMETQYF.